The 23 T cell receptor beta chains below come from one sample, sequenced in a study of identical twins. TCRdb recomputed calls from the 5' RACE reads with MiXCR, one row per CDR3 protein. Of 640,000 or so distinct CDR3 sequences in the sample, 6% to 6.5% are singletons; the top ten hold about 2%. Sequenced sample: naive T cells sorted from blood. All receptors come from a man aged 18-30 years in good health.

This clonotype came up a few times. The chain employs TRBV14 and TRBJ2-4; no firm D call. CDR3 size: 14 residues. Trimming took off 2 bases at V and 2 bases at J, with 7 bases between the two ends. Looked up from germline, CDR1 is SGHDN and CDR2 is FVKESK. CDR3 amino acids: CASSQKGTKNIQYF. In DNA form, the CDR3 reads TGTGCCAGCAGCCAAAAAGGGACCAAAAACATTCAGTACTTC.

This clonotype was observed at least ten times. The rearrangement joins TRBV3-1 to TRBJ2-1; no clear D. This CDR3 spans 16 amino acids. V was pared by 1 base and J by 2 bases, with 12 bases between. In germline, CDR1 is LGHDT, CDR2 YNNKEL (reference sequence). This CDR3 reads CASSQGTKDPYNEQFF. The CDR3 DNA reads TGTGCCAGCAGCCAAGGCACTAAGGACCCCTACAATGAGCAGTTCTTC.

This clonotype was seen repeatedly, ten times or more. The chain combines TRBV6-4 with TRBJ2-1, with 12 nucleotides matching TRBD2. CDR3 size: 14 residues. CDR1 is MRHNA, CDR2 SNTAGT, per germline. The V segment lost 5 bases and the J segment 10 bases; nucleotides outside the gene matches: 6. Here the CDR3 DNA reads TGTGCCAGCAGTCGCCTAGCGGGAGGGGGCGAGCAGTTCTTC. It codes for CASSRLAGGGEQFF.

The chain couples TRBV5-1 to TRBJ1-1; D call uncertain. The germline V and J ends were trimmed by 3 bases and 0 bases, with 15 bases remaining between them. Germline V gene data show CDR1 as SGHRS and CDR2 as YFSETQ. This CDR3 region has 16 residues. The CDR3 DNA reads TGCGCCAGCAGCTCAAAGTTCCCTTCGATGAACACTGAAGCTTTCTTT. As protein: CASSSKFPSMNTEAFF.

A few counts support this clonotype. This sequence joins TRBV5-5 and TRBJ2-5; D remains ambiguous. V was cut by 4 bases and J by 8 bases, with 15 bases left in between. CDR1 and CDR2 from the germline V gene are SGHKS and YYEKEE (reference sequence). This CDR3 region has 13 residues. For the CDR3, the DNA is TGTGCCAGCAGCGCCCCGGGTCTAACAACCCAGTACTTC. Translation: CASSAPGLTTQYF.

J is TRBJ2-2 and V is TRBV5-1, with 8 bases that match TRBD1. Looked up from germline, CDR1 is SGHRS and CDR2 is YFSETQ. The V segment lost 3 bases and the J segment 7 bases; nucleotides outside the gene matches: 8. This CDR3 comprises 15 residues. DNA of the CDR3: TGCGCCAGCAGCTGGGGGACAGGTGCCAGCGGGGAGCTGTTTTTT. As protein: CASSWGTGASGELFF.

Many counts were recorded for this clonotype. V gene TRBV12-3 or TRBV12-4 combines with J gene TRBJ2-1; 12 bases agree with TRBD1. CDR3 length: 15 amino acids. V was clipped by 5 bases and J by 2 bases; unmatched bases: 1. The CDR3 reads CASSRDRGPYNEQFF. Written as DNA, the CDR3 is TGTGCCAGCAGTCGGGACAGGGGGCCCTACAATGAGCAGTTCTTC.

This clonotype was counted only a few times. This chain joins TRBV28 and TRBJ2-4; the D gene is possibly TRBD2 (7 bases). The CDR3 totals 13 residues. Germline loops: CDR1 MDHEN, CDR2 SYDVKM. V was cut by 8 bases and J by 7 bases, with 15 bases left in between. The CDR3 here is CASRGAASNIQYF. The DNA of the CDR3 is TGTGCCAGCCGGGGGGCCGCCTCGAACATTCAGTACTTC.

This clonotype was found many times. The rearrangement joins TRBV5-1 to TRBJ2-2, with D possibly TRBD2 on 5 matching bases. The germline gives CDR1 SGHRS, CDR2 YFSETQ. With 4 bases removed from V and 6 bases from J, the gap between germline ends came to 13 bases. CDR3 length equals 14 residues. This CDR3 reads CASSLVVGAGELFF. The CDR3 DNA is TGCGCCAGCAGCCTTGTCGTCGGGGCCGGGGAGCTGTTTTTT.

This clonotype has ten or more counts. The genes are TRBV20-1 and TRBJ2-1, with a weak D call TRBD2 (6 bases). The CDR3 length is 14 residues. Trimming removed 3 bases from V and 7 bases from J, with 16 bases in between. Germline loops: CDR1 DFQATT, CDR2 SNEGSKA (reference sequence). CDR3 sequence (DNA): TGCAGTGCTAGTACAGGACTACGGTTTAATGAGCAGTTCTTC. Translated, it gives CSASTGLRFNEQFF.

The sample holds many counts of this clonotype. The V and J genes are TRBV6-5 and TRBJ1-4; D is unresolved. CDR1 and CDR2 (germline): MNHEY, SVGAGI. The CDR3 covers 16 residues. V was shortened by 1 base and J by 8 bases, with 17 bases between the two germline ends. In DNA form, the CDR3 reads TGTGCCAGCAGTTACTTGTCTAGCTCCGTGGGGGAAAAACTGTTTTTT. Amino acids: CASSYLSSSVGEKLFF.

This clonotype was recorded at least ten times. This sequence joins TRBV5-1 and TRBJ1-5; possible D gene TRBD1, 5 bases. Trimming stripped 0 bases from V and 5 bases from J, with 9 bases between. The CDR3 contains 14 residues. CDR1 SGHRS and CDR2 YFSETQ come from the germline V gene. The CDR3 bases are TGCGCCAGCAGCTTGGAAGGGGTCGATCAGCCCCAGCATTTT. Encoded protein: CASSLEGVDQPQHF.

This clonotype was observed many times. The chain couples TRBV4-1 to TRBJ2-2, with 10 bases lining up with TRBD2. The CDR3 loop spans 16 amino acids. V shed 1 base, J shed 7 bases, and the junction held 6 bases outside the gene matches. Per germline, CDR1 MGHRA and CDR2 YSYEKL. CDR3 DNA: TGCGCCAGCAGCCAAGGGCTAGCGGGAGTGGGCGGGGAGCTGTTTTTT. Its translation: CASSQGLAGVGGELFF.

The V gene is TRBV28, the J gene TRBJ2-7, with 7 bases that match TRBD2. V trimming: 8 bases; J trimming: 0 bases; junction bases outside the gene matches: 7. The germline CDR1 and CDR2 sequences are MDHEN and SYDVKM. The length of the CDR3 is 14 residues. Here the CDR3 DNA reads TGTGCCAGCCCAGCCCGGGACTACTCCTACGAGCAGTACTTC. Protein: CASPARDYSYEQYF.

The chain couples TRBV6-1 to TRBJ1-5; D unclear. CDR3 length: 14 residues. Germline CDR1 MNHNS, CDR2 SASEGT. V was cut by 6 bases and J by 6 bases, with 15 bases left in between. CDR3 bases: TGTGCCAGCAGCCCGCGGGGATCGGCTCAGCCCCAGCATTTT. Protein product: CASSPRGSAQPQHF.

This clonotype was counted a few times. The chain carries TRBV6-1 and TRBJ2-2; the D is unclear. This CDR3 contains 15 residues. Germline V CDR1 and CDR2: MNHNS, SASEGT. The V gene lost 6 bases and the J gene lost 1 base, with 12 bases spanning the gap. The CDR3 reads CASRLKAGNTGELFF. CDR3 sequence (DNA): TGTGCCAGCAGGCTTAAAGCAGGGAACACCGGGGAGCTGTTTTTT.

This clonotype has a count of ten or more. V and J are TRBV5-1 and TRBJ2-7; D is undetermined. V dropped 0 bases and J dropped 2 bases, with 6 bases sitting between them. CDR3 length equals 13 residues. Germline CDR1 is SGHRS and CDR2 is YFSETQ. The CDR3, as DNA: TGCGCCAGCAGCTTGGGGTTTCCCTACGAGCAGTACGTC. It is translated as CASSLGFPYEQYV.

The rearrangement joins TRBV7-9 to TRBJ2-5, with TRBD1 identical over 7 bases. The CDR3 contains 16 residues. CDR1 is SEHNR, CDR2 FQNEAQ, per germline (reference sequence). V trimming: 5 bases; J trimming: 0 bases; junction bases outside the gene matches: 9. The DNA of the CDR3 is TGTGCCAGCAGCCCGCGACCGGGACAGCACCAAGAGACCCAGTACTTC. Translation gives CASSPRPGQHQETQYF.

This chain uses TRBV12-3 or TRBV12-4 with TRBJ2-2; 7 bases agree with TRBD1. There are 13 residues in the CDR3. V gave up 6 bases and J gave up 9 bases; unmatched junction bases: 7. The CDR3 reads CASSSGQYRELFF. Written as DNA, the CDR3 is TGTGCCAGCAGCTCGGGACAGTACAGGGAGCTGTTTTTT.

This clonotype has ten or more counts. V usage is TRBV29-1 and J usage is TRBJ2-2; D tentatively fits TRBD1 or TRBD2 (5 bases each). This CDR3 is built from 13 residues. V was cut by 6 bases and J by 2 bases, with 10 bases left in between. Germline loops: CDR1 SQVTM, CDR2 ANQGSEA. This CDR3 is CSVGASNTGELFF. The DNA of the CDR3 is TGCAGCGTCGGGGCCAGTAACACCGGGGAGCTGTTTTTT.

This clonotype occurred many times. The rearrangement uses TRBV5-1 and TRBJ2-7; perhaps TRBD1 as D (5 bases). CDR1 is SGHRS, CDR2 YFSETQ, per germline. V was cut by 5 bases and J by 3 bases, with 12 bases left in between. This CDR3 comprises 13 residues. The CDR3 sequence is CASSMGPYYEQYF. The CDR3 bases are TGCGCCAGCAGTATGGGGCCATACTACGAGCAGTACTTC.

This clonotype was counted a few times. This sequence joins TRBV5-6 and TRBJ1-2; D unclear. Trimming removed 4 bases at V and 8 bases at J, with 12 bases between. Looked up from germline, CDR1 is SGHDT and CDR2 is YYEEEE. The CDR3 covers 12 residues. This chain's CDR3 is CASSRLRKGYTF. CDR3 sequence (DNA): TGTGCCAGCAGCCGACTGAGGAAGGGCTACACCTTC.

This clonotype was observed many times. The chain links TRBV5-1 to TRBJ2-7; D may be TRBD2 (5 bases). CDR1 SGHRS and CDR2 YFSETQ come from the germline V gene. With 4 bases removed from V and 4 bases from J, the gap between germline ends came to 15 bases. There are 14 residues in the CDR3. The CDR3 spells CASSEGLSAYEQYV. In DNA form, the CDR3 reads TGCGCCAGCAGCGAAGGACTTTCGGCATACGAGCAGTACGTC.